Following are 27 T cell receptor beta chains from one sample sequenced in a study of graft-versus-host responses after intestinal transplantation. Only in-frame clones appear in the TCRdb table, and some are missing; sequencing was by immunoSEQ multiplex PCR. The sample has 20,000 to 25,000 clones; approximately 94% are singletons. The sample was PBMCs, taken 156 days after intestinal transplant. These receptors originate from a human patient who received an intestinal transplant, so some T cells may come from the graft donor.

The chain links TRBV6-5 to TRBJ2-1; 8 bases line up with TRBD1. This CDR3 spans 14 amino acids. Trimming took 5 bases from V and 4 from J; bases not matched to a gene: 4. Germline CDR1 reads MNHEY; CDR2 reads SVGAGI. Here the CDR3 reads CASSRQGRYNEQFF. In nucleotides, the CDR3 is TGTGCCAGCAGTCGACAGGGGCGGTACAATGAGCAGTTCTTC.

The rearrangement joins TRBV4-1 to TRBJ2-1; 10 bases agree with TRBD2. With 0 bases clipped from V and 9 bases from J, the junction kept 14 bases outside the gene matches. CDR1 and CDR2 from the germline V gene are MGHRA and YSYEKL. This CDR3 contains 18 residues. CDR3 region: CASSQETGWASGSAEQFF. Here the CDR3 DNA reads TGCGCCAGCAGCCAAGAAACGGGTTGGGCTAGCGGGAGCGCTGAGCAGTTCTTC.

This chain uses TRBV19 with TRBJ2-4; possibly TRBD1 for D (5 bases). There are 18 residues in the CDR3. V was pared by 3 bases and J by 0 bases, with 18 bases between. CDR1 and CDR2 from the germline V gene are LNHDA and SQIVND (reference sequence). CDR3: CASSIWGGEHLAKNIQYF. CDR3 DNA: TGTGCCAGTAGTATTTGGGGCGGAGAGCACTTAGCCAAAAACATTCAGTACTTC.

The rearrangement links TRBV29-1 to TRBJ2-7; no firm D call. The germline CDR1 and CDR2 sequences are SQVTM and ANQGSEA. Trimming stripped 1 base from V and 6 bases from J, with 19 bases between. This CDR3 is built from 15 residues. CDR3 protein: CSVEGSSPFRSEQYF. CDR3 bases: TGCAGCGTTGAAGGTTCCTCCCCTTTTCGGAGCGAGCAGTACTTC.

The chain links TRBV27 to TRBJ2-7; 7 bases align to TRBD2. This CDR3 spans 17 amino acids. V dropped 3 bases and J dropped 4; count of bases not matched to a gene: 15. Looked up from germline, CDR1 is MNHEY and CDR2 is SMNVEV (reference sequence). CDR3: CASSLFLAGDLGYEQYF. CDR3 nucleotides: TGTGCCAGCAGTTTGTTTCTGGCGGGAGACCTCGGGTACGAGCAGTACTTC.

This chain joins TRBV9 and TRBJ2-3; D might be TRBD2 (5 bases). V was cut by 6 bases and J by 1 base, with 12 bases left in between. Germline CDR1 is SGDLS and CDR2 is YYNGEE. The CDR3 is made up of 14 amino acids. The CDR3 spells CASNAGIGTDTQYF. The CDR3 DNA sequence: TGTGCCAGCAACGCGGGCATTGGCACAGATACGCAGTATTTT. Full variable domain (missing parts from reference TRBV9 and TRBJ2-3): DSGVTQTPKHLITATGQRVTLRCSPRSGDLSVYWYQQSLDQGLQFLIQYYNGEERAKGNILERFSAQQFPDLHSELNLSSLELGDSALYFCASNAGIGTDTQYFGPGTRLTVL.

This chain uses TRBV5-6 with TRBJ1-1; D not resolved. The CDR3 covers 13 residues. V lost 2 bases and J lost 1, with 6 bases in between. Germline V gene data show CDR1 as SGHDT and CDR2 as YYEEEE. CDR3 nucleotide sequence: TGTGCCAGCAGCTTCGAGGGGAACACTGAAGCTTTCTTT. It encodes CASSFEGNTEAFF.

CDR3 coding DNA: TGTGCCACCAGCCGAGGTCCCACGTTGACAGAGGATGGCTACACCTTC. It is translated as CATSRGPTLTEDGYTF. V gene TRBV15 combines with J gene TRBJ1-2, with D perhaps matching TRBD1 (5 bases). CDR1 is LNHNV and CDR2 is YYDKDF in the germline V gene (reference sequence). CDR3 length: 16 residues. V was pared by 5 bases and J by 6 bases, with 22 bases between.

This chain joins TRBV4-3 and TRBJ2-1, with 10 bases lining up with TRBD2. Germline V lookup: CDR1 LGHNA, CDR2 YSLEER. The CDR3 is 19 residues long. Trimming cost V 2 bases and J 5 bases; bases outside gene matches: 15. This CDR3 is CASSQSSSGGSSHDNEQFF. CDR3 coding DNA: TGCGCCAGCAGCCAAAGCTCTAGCGGGGGTTCATCTCATGACAATGAGCAGTTCTTC.

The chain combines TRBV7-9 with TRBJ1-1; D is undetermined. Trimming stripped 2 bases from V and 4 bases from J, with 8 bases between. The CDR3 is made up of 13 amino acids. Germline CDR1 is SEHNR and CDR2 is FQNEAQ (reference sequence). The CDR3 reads CASSLSQLTEAFF. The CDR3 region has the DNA TGTGCCAGCAGCTTATCCCAGCTCACTGAAGCTTTCTTT. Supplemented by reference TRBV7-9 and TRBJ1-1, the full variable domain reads DTGVSQNPRHKITKRGQNVTFRCDPISEHNRLYWYRQTLGQGPEFLTYFQNEAQLEKSRLLSDRFSAERPKGSFSTLEIQRTEQGDSAMYLCASSLSQLTEAFFGQGTRLTVV.

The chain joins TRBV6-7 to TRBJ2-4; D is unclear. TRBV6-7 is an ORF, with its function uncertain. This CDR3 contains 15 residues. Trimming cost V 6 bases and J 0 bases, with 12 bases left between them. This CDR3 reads CASSQGFLAKNIQYF. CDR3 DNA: TGTGCCAGCAGCCAAGGGTTTTTAGCCAAAAACATTCAGTACTTC.

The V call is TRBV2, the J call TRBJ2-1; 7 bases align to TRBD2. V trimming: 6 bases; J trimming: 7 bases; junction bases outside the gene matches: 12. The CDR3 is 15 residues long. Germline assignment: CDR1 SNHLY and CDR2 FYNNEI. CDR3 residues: CASSSGLGGANEQFF. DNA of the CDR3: TGTGCCAGCAGCTCCGGACTAGGAGGAGCGAATGAGCAGTTCTTC. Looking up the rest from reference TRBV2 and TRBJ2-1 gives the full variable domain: EPEVTQTPSHQVTQMGQEVILRCVPISNHLYFYWYRQILGQKVEFLVSFYNNEISEKSEIFDDQFSVERPDGSNFTLKIRSTKLEDSAMYFCASSSGLGGANEQFFGPGTRLTVL.

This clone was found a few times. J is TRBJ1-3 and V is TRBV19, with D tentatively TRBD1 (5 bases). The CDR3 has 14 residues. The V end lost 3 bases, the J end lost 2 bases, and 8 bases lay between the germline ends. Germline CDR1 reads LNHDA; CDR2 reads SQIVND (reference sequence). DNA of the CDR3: TGTGCCAGTAGTATGGGGCCTGCTGGAAACACCATATATTTT. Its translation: CASSMGPAGNTIYF.

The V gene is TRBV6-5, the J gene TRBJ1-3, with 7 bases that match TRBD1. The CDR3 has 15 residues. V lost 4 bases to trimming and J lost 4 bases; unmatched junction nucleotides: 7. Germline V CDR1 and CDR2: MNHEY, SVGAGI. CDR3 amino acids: CASSSDRAEGNTIYF. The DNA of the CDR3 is TGTGCCAGCAGTTCAGACAGGGCGGAAGGAAACACCATATATTTT.

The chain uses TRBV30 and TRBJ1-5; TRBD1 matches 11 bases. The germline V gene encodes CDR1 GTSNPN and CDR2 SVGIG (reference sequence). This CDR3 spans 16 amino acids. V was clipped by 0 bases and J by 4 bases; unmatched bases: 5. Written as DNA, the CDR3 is TGTGCCTGGAGTGTAGGGACAGGGGGGGGTAATCAGCCCCAGCATTTT. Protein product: CAWSVGTGGGNQPQHF.

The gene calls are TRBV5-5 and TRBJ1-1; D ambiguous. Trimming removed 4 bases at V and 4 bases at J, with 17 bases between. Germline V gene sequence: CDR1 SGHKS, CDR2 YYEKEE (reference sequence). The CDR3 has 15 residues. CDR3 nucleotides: TGTGCCAGCAGCGTGGCCCGGGCTGGTTTCACTGAAGCTTTCTTT. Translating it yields CASSVARAGFTEAFF.

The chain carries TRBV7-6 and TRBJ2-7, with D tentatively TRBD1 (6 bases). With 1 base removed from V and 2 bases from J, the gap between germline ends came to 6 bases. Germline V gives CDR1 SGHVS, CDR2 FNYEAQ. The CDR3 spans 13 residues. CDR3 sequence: CASSLDRAYEQYF. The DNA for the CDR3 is TGTGCCAGCAGCTTAGACAGGGCCTACGAGCAGTACTTC.

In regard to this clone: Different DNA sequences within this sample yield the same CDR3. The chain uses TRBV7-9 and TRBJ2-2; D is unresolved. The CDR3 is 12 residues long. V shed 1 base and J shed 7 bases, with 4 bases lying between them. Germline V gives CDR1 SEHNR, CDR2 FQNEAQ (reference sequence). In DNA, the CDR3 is TGTGCCAGCAGCTTAGACATCGGGGAGCTGTTTTTT. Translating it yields CASSLDIGELFF.

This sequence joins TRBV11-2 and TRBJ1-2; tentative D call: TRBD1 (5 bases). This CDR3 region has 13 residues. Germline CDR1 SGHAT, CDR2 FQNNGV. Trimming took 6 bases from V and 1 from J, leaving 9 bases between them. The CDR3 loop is CASRIGDNYGYTF. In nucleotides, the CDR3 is TGTGCCAGCAGGATAGGGGATAACTATGGCTACACCTTC.

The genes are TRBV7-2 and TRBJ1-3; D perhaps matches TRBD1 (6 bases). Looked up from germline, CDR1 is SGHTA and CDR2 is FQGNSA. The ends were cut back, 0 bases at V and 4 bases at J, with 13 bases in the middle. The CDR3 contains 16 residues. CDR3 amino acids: CASSLAATGSGNTIYF. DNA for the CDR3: TGTGCCAGCAGCTTAGCGGCGACAGGTTCGGGAAACACCATATATTTT.

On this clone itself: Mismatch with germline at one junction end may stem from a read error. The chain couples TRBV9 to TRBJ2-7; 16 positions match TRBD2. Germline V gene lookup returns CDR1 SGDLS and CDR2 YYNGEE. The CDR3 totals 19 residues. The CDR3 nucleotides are TGTGCCCGCAGCGTTGGCGGGACTAGCGGGGGGGTGTTCGGGAACGAGCAGTACTTC. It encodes CARSVGGTSGGVFGNEQYF.

The CDR3 loop reads CASSIHNYEQYF. The CDR3 coding sequence is TGTGCCAGTAGTATACACAACTACGAGCAGTACTTC. This chain joins TRBV19 and TRBJ2-7; no clear D. The CDR3 sequence is 12 residues long. V was clipped by 2 bases and J by 3 bases, with 5 bases between them. Germline lookup yields CDR1 LNHDA and CDR2 SQIVND (reference sequence). The complete variable domain, with remaining parts taken from reference TRBV19 and TRBJ2-7, reads DGGITQSPKYLFRKEGQNVTLSCEQNLNHDAMYWYRQDPGQGLRLIYYSQIVNDFQKGDIAEGYSVSREKKESFPLTVTSAQKNPTAFYLCASSIHNYEQYFGPGTRLTVT.

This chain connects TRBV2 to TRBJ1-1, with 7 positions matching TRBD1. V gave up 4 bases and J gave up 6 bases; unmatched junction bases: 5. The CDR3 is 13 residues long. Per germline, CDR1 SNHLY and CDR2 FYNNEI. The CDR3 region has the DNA TGTGCCAGCAGTGGGGAGACAGGGTCTGAAGCTTTCTTT. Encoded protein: CASSGETGSEAFF.

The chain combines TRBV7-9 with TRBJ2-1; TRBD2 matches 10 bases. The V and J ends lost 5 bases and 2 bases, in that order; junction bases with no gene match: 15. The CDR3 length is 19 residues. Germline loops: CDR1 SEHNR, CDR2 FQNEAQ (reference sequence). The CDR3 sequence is CASSPPGLALLSTYNEQFF. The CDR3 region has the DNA TGTGCCAGCAGCCCCCCGGGACTAGCGCTACTCTCGACCTACAATGAGCAGTTCTTC.

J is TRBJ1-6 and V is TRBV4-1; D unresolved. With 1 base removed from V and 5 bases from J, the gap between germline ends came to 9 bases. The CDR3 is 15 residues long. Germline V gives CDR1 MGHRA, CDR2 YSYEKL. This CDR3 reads CASSQGGADNSPLHF. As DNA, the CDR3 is TGCGCCAGCAGCCAAGGGGGTGCTGATAATTCACCCCTCCACTTT.

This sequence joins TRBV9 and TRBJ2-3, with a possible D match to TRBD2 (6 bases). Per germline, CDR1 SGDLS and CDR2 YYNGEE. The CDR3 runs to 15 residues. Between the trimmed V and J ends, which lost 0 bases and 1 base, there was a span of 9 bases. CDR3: CASSVEGGGTDTQYF. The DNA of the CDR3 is TGTGCCAGCAGCGTAGAAGGCGGGGGCACAGATACGCAGTATTTT.

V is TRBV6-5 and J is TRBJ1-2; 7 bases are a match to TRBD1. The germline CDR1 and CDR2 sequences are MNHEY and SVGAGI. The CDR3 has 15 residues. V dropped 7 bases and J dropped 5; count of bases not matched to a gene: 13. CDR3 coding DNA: TGTGCCAGCATCATCTCGACAGGGATGGCGTATGGCTACACCTTC. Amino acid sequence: CASIISTGMAYGYTF.